This TCR beta chain was observed in a study of CD8 T cells in ankylosing spondylitis. This clonotype has ten or more counts. Its antigen is unknown. Preparation of TCR beta libraries was done by quantitative 5'-RACE with molecular barcodes. TCRdb used MiXCR to reprocess the 5' RACE reads, holding one entry per CDR3 protein. The sample contains tens of thousands of distinct CDR3 sequences, around 3.8% of which appear only once. CDR3 length equals 15 residues. The V and J ends lost 0 bases and 0 bases respectively, with 9 bases between them. Germline CDR1 SGDLS, CDR2 YYNGEE. General study points: Disease-associated clones were reportedly significantly overrepresented in matched ankylosing spondylitis synovial fluid.

V and J are TRBV9 and TRBJ1-2; D is ambiguous. The sequenced sample was blood, either unsorted or a sorted T cell fraction (not recorded which). The TCR was taken from a female donor with ankylosing spondylitis or in good health (not recorded which). The CDR3 DNA follows: TGTGCCAGCAGCGTAGCTACGAGAACTAACTATGGCTACACCTTC. Protein product: CASSVATRTNYGYTF.